The 19 T cell receptor beta chains below were found in one sample sequenced in a study of shared clonotypes between healthy human individuals. The table came from immunoSEQ multiplex PCR; TCRdb's copy has only in-frame clones and leaves some out. The sample records about 1 million clones, approximately 72% being singletons. The sample was memory CD4+ T cells sorted from blood. Sample subset: CD45RA-negative fraction. These receptors came from a young man in good health.

For this clone: A junction boundary mismatches the germline segment, possibly from a read error. The gene calls are TRBV7-9 and TRBJ2-3; D remains ambiguous. Germline CDR1 reads SEHNR; CDR2 reads FQNEAQ (reference sequence). The CDR3 consists of 15 residues. The CDR3: CASSTNPLSKDTQYF. The CDR3 DNA reads as TGTGCCAGCAGCACGAACCCACTTAGCAAAGATACGCAGTATTTT.

The V call is TRBV5-4, the J call TRBJ2-3; TRBD2 matches 9 bases. The CDR3 totals 15 residues. Germline trimming cut 3 bases from V and 2 bases from J; bases unmatched to any gene: 4. Per the germline V gene, CDR1 is SGHNT and CDR2 is YYREEE (reference sequence). This CDR3 is CASSSTSGITDTQYF. DNA of the CDR3: TGTGCCAGCAGCTCGACTAGCGGTATCACAGATACGCAGTATTTT. The full variable domain, in which reference TRBV5-4 and TRBJ2-3 provide the parts outside the CDR3, is ETGVTQSPTHLIKTRGQQVTLRCSSQSGHNTVSWYQQALGQGPQFIFQYYREEENGRGNFPPRFSGLQFPNYSSELNVNALELDDSALYLCASSSTSGITDTQYFGPGTRLTVL.

This clone has just a few counts. The V gene is TRBV6-5, the J gene TRBJ1-6; 7 bases align to TRBD1. V lost 3 bases, J lost 8 bases, and 7 bases stayed unmatched. The germline V gene encodes CDR1 MNHEY and CDR2 SVGAGI. The CDR3 contains 15 residues. Written as DNA, the CDR3 is TGTGCCAGCAGTTATGGTGACAGGGACGATTCACCCCTCCACTTT. This gives the protein CASSYGDRDDSPLHF.

The V and J genes are TRBV5-1 and TRBJ1-2, with D unclear. Germline V gene lookup returns CDR1 SGHRS and CDR2 YFSETQ. This CDR3 spans 15 amino acids. V was shortened by 0 bases and J by 1 base, with 10 bases between the two germline ends. The CDR3: CASSLDGTVNYGYTF. CDR3 DNA: TGCGCCAGCAGCTTGGACGGAACCGTTAACTATGGCTACACCTTC.

Points on this clone: A far bigger clonotype differs at one base, so this is likely a read error. The chain recombines TRBV6-6 with TRBJ1-2; D remains unclear. This CDR3 contains 11 residues. Trimming stripped 5 bases from V and 1 base from J, with 2 bases between. Germline values: CDR1 MNHNY, CDR2 SVGAGI (reference sequence). Here the CDR3 reads CASSGNYGYTF. CDR3 DNA sequence: TGTGCCAGCAGTGGTAACTATGGCTACACCTTC.

This chain joins TRBV18 and TRBJ1-4; 8 bases are a match to TRBD1. Germline V lookup: CDR1 KGHSH, CDR2 LQKENI. This CDR3 contains 15 residues. V dropped 5 bases and J dropped 5; count of bases not matched to a gene: 7. The CDR3 coding sequence is TGTGCCAGCTCATCGACAGGGGAGAGGAATGAAAAACTGTTTTTT. Translating gives CASSSTGERNEKLFF.

This chain connects TRBV6-6 to TRBJ1-1; the match to TRBD1 covers 9 bases. Germline V lookup: CDR1 MNHNY, CDR2 SVGAGI (reference sequence). CDR3 size: 14 residues. V gave up 5 bases and J gave up 4 bases; unmatched junction bases: 5. The CDR3: CASSPTGGGTEAFF. The CDR3 DNA follows: TGTGCCAGCAGTCCGACAGGGGGGGGCACTGAAGCTTTCTTT.

The J gene is TRBJ1-3, the V gene TRBV28; D is possibly TRBD1 (6 bases). Germline loops: CDR1 MDHEN, CDR2 SYDVKM. Trimming shortened V by 3 bases and J by 0 bases, and 15 bases separated the two germline ends. This CDR3 has 17 amino acids. CDR3 nucleotides: TGTGCCAGCAGTTTGGCGGGGGGCCCAGCCTCTGGAAACACCATATATTTT. Its translation: CASSLAGGPASGNTIYF.

The chain has TRBV19 and TRBJ1-5; 7 nucleotides align to TRBD1. The V and J ends lost 6 bases and 2 bases, in that order; junction bases with no gene match: 13. The germline V gene encodes CDR1 LNHDA and CDR2 SQIVND (reference sequence). This CDR3 region has 17 residues. CDR3 loop: CASSASPGTAGNQPQHF. Here the CDR3 DNA reads TGTGCCAGTAGCGCGAGCCCCGGGACAGCTGGCAATCAGCCCCAGCATTTT. Using reference TRBV19 and TRBJ1-5 for the parts outside the CDR3, the full variable domain is DGGITQSPKYLFRKEGQNVTLSCEQNLNHDAMYWYRQDPGQGLRLIYYSQIVNDFQKGDIAEGYSVSREKKESFPLTVTSAQKNPTAFYLCASSASPGTAGNQPQHFGDGTRLSIL.

V is TRBV5-1 and J is TRBJ1-2; the match to TRBD1 covers 7 bases. This CDR3 spans 14 amino acids. CDR1 and CDR2 from the germline V gene are SGHRS and YFSETQ. After removal of 5 bases from V and 0 bases from J, the junction contained 4 bases not matched to a gene. The CDR3 DNA reads TGCGCCAGCAGACCGGGACAGACTAACTATGGCTACACCTTC. Translating it yields CASRPGQTNYGYTF.

There are many counts of this clone. Other DNA sequences in this sample translate to the same CDR3. The chain joins TRBV5-1 to TRBJ2-7; 10 positions match TRBD2. The germline V gene encodes CDR1 SGHRS and CDR2 YFSETQ. This CDR3 comprises 14 residues. Trimming took 4 bases from V and 1 from J; bases not matched to a gene: 2. The CDR3 coding sequence is TGCGCCAGCAGCCCTAGCGGGGGATCCTACGAGCAGTACTTC. It codes for CASSPSGGSYEQYF.

The chain uses TRBV4-1 and TRBJ2-5; TRBD1 matches 8 bases. The CDR3 is 17 residues long. V dropped 1 base and J dropped 1; count of bases not matched to a gene: 8. Germline assignment: CDR1 MGHRA and CDR2 YSYEKL. CDR3 DNA: TGCGCCAGCAGCCAAGCCTCGACAGGGGTGGGCCAAGAGACCCAGTACTTC. Its translation: CASSQASTGVGQETQYF.

The rearrangement joins TRBV7-2 to TRBJ2-4; D is uncertain. Germline V lookup: CDR1 SGHTA, CDR2 FQGNSA. The germline V and J ends were trimmed by 4 bases and 0 bases, with 16 bases remaining between them. The CDR3 runs to 17 residues. Here the CDR3 reads CASSSLDETLAKNIQYF. The CDR3 coding sequence is TGTGCCAGCAGCTCCCTGGACGAAACTCTAGCCAAAAACATTCAGTACTTC.

This clone was counted a few times. The V call is TRBV30, the J call TRBJ2-4; D not resolved. Germline values: CDR1 GTSNPN, CDR2 SVGIG (reference sequence). This CDR3 spans 11 amino acids. Trimming took 1 base from V and 3 from J, leaving 1 base between them. The CDR3 DNA sequence: TGTGCCTGGAGTGACAAAAACATTCAGTACTTC. The encoded protein is CAWSDKNIQYF.

The sample holds a few counts of this clone. V and J are TRBV7-2 and TRBJ2-4; 8 bases map to TRBD2. With 3 bases clipped from V and 2 bases from J, the junction kept 12 bases outside the gene matches. Looked up from germline, CDR1 is SGHTA and CDR2 is FQGNSA. The CDR3 is 18 residues long. For the CDR3, the DNA is TGTGCCAGCAGCTTTCGGACTAGCAGCATAGTTTCCAAAAACATTCAGTACTTC. Encoded protein: CASSFRTSSIVSKNIQYF. The whole variable domain, filled in from reference TRBV7-2 and TRBJ2-4, reads GAGVSQSPSNKVTEKGKDVELRCDPISGHTALYWYRQSLGQGLEFLIYFQGNSAPDKSGLPSDRFSAERTGGSVSTLTIQRTQQEDSAVYLCASSFRTSSIVSKNIQYFGAGTRLSVL.

The rearrangement links TRBV2 to TRBJ2-7; D assignment may be TRBD1 or TRBD2 (5 bases each). The CDR3 is 13 residues long. Trimming removed 7 bases at V and 6 bases at J, with 16 bases between. Germline V gene sequence: CDR1 SNHLY, CDR2 FYNNEI. This CDR3 is CASTGDHNVEQYF. Written as DNA, the CDR3 is TGTGCCAGCACCGGGGACCACAACGTCGAGCAGTACTTC.

This chain connects TRBV30 to TRBJ2-2; 7 nucleotides align to TRBD1. The V gene's germline CDR1 is GTSNPN and CDR2 SVGIG (reference sequence). The CDR3 totals 14 residues. Germline trimming cut 5 bases from V and 3 bases from J; bases unmatched to any gene: 6. The chain's CDR3 is CAWEAGTDTGELFF. The CDR3 DNA reads as TGTGCCTGGGAGGCTGGGACAGACACCGGGGAGCTGTTTTTT.

The chain joins TRBV30 to TRBJ1-2, with no clear D. From germline, CDR1 is GTSNPN and CDR2 SVGIG (reference sequence). V was clipped by 0 bases and J by 6 bases, with 14 bases between them. CDR3 length: 14 residues. CDR3 amino acids: CAWSVLGILHGYTF. The CDR3 coding sequence is TGTGCCTGGAGTGTTTTGGGGATTTTGCATGGCTACACCTTC.

To note about this clone: Other nucleotide sequences from this sample produce the same CDR3. J is TRBJ2-5 and V is TRBV5-1; the D is unclear. The CDR3 is 11 amino acids. V lost 4 bases to trimming and J lost 2 bases, with 3 bases between them. Germline V gives CDR1 SGHRS, CDR2 YFSETQ. CDR3 DNA: TGCGCCAGCAGCCTACAAGAGACCCAGTACTTC. Translated, it gives CASSLQETQYF. The full variable domain, in which reference TRBV5-1 and TRBJ2-5 provide the parts outside the CDR3, is KAGVTQTPRYLIKTRGQQVTLSCSPISGHRSVSWYQQTPGQGLQFLFEYFSETQRNKGNFPGRFSGRQFSNSRSEMNVSTLELGDSALYLCASSLQETQYFGPGTRLLVL.